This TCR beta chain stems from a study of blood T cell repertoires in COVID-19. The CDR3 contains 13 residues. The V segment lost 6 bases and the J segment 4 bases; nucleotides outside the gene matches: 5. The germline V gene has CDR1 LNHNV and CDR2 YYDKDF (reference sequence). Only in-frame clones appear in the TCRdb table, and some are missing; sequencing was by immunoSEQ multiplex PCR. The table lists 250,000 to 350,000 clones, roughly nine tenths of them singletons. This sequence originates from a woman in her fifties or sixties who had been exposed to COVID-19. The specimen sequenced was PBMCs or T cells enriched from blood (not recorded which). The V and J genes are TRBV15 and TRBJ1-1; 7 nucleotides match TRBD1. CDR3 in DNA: TGTGCCACCAGTAAGGGGGCGGGCACTGAAGCTTTCTTT. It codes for CATSKGAGTEAFF.